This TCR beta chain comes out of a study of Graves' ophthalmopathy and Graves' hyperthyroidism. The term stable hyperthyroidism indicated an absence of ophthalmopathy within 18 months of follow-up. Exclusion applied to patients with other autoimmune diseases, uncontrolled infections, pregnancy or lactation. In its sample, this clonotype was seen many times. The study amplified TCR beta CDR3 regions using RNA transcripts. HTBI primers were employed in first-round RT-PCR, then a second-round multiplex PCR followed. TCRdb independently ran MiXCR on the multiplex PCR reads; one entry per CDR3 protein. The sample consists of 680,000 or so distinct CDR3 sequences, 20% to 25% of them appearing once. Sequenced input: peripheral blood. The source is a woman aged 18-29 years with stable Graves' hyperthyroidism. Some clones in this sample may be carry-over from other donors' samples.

Here the CDR3 DNA reads TGTGCCAGCAGTGAATCCGTCGGGGAAGGACAGCCCCAGCATTTT. It specifies CASSESVGEGQPQHF. V usage is TRBV25-1 and J usage is TRBJ1-5; no clear D gene. CDR3 length: 15 amino acids. CDR1 and CDR2 from the germline V gene are MGHDK and SYGVNS. V was trimmed by 1 base and J by 7 bases, leaving 14 bases between them.